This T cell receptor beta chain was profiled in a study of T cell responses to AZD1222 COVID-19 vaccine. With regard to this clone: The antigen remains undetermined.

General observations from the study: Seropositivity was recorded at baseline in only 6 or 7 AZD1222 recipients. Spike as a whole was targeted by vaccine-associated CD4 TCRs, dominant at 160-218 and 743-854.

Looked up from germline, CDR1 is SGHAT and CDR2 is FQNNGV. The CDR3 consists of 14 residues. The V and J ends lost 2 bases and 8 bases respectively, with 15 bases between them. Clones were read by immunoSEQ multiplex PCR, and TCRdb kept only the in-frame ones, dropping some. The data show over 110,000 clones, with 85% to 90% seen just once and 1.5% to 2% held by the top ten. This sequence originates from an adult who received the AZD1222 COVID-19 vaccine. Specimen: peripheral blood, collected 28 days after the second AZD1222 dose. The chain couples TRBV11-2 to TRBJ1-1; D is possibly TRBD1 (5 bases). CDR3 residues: CASSLSGSPLEAFF. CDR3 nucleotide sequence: TGTGCCAGCAGCTTATCAGGGTCTCCCTTGGAAGCTTTCTTT.